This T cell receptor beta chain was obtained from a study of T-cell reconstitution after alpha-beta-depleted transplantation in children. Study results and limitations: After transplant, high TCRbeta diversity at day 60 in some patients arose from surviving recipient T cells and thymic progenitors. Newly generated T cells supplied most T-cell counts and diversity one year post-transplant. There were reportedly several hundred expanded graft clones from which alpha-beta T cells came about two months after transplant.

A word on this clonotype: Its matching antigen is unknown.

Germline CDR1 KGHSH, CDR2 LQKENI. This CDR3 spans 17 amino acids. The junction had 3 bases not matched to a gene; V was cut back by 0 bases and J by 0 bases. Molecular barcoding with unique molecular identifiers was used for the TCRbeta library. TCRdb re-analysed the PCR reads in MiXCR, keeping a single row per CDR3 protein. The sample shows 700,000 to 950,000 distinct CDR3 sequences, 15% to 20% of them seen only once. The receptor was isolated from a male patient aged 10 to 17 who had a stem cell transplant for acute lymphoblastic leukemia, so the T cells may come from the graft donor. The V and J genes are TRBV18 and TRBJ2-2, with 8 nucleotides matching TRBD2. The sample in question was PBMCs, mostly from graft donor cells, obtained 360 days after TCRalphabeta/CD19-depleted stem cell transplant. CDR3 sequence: CASSPPGGRTNTGELFF. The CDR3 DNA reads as TGTGCCAGCTCACCACCCGGCGGGAGGACGAACACCGGGGAGCTGTTTTTT.